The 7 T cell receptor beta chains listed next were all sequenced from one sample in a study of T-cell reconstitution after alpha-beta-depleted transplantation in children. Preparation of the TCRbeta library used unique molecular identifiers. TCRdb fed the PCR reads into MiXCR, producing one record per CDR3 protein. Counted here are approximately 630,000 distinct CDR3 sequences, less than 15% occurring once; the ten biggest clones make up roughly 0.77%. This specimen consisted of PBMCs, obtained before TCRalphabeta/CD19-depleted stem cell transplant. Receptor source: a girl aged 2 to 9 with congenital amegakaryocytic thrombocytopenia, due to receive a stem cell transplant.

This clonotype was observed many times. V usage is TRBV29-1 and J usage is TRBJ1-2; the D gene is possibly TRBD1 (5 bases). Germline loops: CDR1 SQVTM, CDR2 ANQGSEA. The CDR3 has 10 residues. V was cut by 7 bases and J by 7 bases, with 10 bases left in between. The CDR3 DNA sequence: TGCAGCGCAGAGGGACCTGGCTACACCTTC. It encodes CSAEGPGYTF.

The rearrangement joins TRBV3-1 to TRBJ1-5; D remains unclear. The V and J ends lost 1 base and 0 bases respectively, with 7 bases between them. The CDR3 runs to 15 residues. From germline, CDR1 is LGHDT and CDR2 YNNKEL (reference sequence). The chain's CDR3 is CASSQGRYSNQPQHF. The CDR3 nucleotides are TGTGCCAGCAGCCAAGGGAGGTATAGCAATCAGCCCCAGCATTTT.

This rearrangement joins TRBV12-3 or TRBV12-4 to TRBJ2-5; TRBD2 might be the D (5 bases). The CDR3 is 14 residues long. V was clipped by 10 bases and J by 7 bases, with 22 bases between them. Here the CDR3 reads CATDRSRTCRTQYF. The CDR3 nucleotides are TGTGCCACCGACCGCTCCAGGACTTGCCGGACCCAGTACTTC.

The CDR3, as DNA: TGTGCCAGCAGTCCTAGGTTTTCAAGGACGGGAGGGAAGGACAATGAGCAGTTCTTC. Protein product: CASSPRFSRTGGKDNEQFF. The rearrangement joins TRBV12-3 or TRBV12-4 to TRBJ2-1, with 8 bases matching TRBD2. Trimming took 5 bases from V and 5 from J; bases not matched to a gene: 20. The CDR3 is 19 residues long.

The CDR3 bases are TGTGCCAGCAGCTTCAGTAGCGGGTCCAATGGTTTGCAGTATTTT. Its protein is CASSFSSGSNGLQYF. V and J are TRBV7-6 and TRBJ2-3; 7 nucleotides line up with TRBD2. Trimming removed 3 bases from V and 11 bases from J; junction bases left unmatched: 14. Germline CDR1 reads SGHVS; CDR2 reads FNYEAQ. This CDR3 is built from 15 residues.

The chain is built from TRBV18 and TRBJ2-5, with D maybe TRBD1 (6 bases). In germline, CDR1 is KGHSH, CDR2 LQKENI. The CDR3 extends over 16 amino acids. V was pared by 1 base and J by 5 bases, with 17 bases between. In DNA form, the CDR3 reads TGTGCCAGCTCACCACGATTGACAGGAATTGTCGAGACCCAGTACTTC. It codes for CASSPRLTGIVETQYF.

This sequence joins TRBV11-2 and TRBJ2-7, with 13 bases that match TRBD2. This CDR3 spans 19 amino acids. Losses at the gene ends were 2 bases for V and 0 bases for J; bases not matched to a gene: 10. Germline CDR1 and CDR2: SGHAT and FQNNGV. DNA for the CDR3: TGTGCCAGCAGCTTATCTCGGACTAGCGGGAGCGCGGACTCCTACGAGCAGTACTTC. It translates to CASSLSRTSGSADSYEQYF.